The 5 T cell receptor beta chains presented below share a single source sample, sequenced in a study of brain T cells in children with intractable seizures. TCRdb keeps only in-frame clones here, not all; method: immunoSEQ multiplex PCR. The data hold 300,000 to 400,000 clones, with roughly 93% observed a single time. Time point meaning: blood from clinic visit 5 months post-surgery; TSC patient then seizure free. Sequenced here: peripheral blood, sampled approximately 5 months after surgery. These receptors all come from a boy younger than two with tuberous sclerosis and intractable seizures.

The rearrangement joins TRBV15 to TRBJ1-3, with 7 bases aligning to TRBD1. After removal of 0 bases from V and 2 bases from J, the junction contained 1 base not matched to a gene. Per germline, CDR1 LNHNV and CDR2 YYDKDF (reference sequence). The CDR3 has 15 amino acids. CDR3 region: CATSRDQGAGNTIYF. CDR3 sequence (DNA): TGTGCCACCAGCAGAGATCAGGGGGCTGGAAACACCATATATTTT.

The chain couples TRBV7-9 to TRBJ2-7, with a weak D call TRBD1 (6 bases). The germline gives CDR1 SEHNR, CDR2 FQNEAQ (reference sequence). Trimming stripped 5 bases from V and 13 bases from J, with 18 bases between. The CDR3 is made up of 12 amino acids. The DNA for the CDR3 is TGTGCCAGCAGCATAACAGGGTCGGATAAATACTTC. Translated, it gives CASSITGSDKYF.

The chain employs TRBV19 and TRBJ1-6; 9 bases match TRBD1. The germline V gene has CDR1 LNHDA and CDR2 SQIVND (reference sequence). V shed 5 bases, J shed 11 bases, and the junction held 7 bases outside the gene matches. The CDR3 consists of 14 residues. The CDR3 DNA sequence: TGTGCCAGTAGTGCATCGACAGGGGGTACACCCCTCCACTTT. It translates to CASSASTGGTPLHF.

The CDR3: CASSFIRDRGQETQYF. The CDR3 DNA follows: TGCGCCAGCAGCTTTATCCGGGACAGGGGGCAAGAGACCCAGTACTTC. The gene calls are TRBV5-1 and TRBJ2-5, with 11 bases matching TRBD1. CDR3 size: 16 residues. Unmatched junction bases numbered 5, after V lost 2 bases and J lost 2 bases. Germline V gene sequence: CDR1 SGHRS, CDR2 YFSETQ.

This clone was seen just once. This chain joins TRBV7-9 and TRBJ2-3; 10 nucleotides align to TRBD2. Trimming removed 7 bases from V and 4 bases from J; junction bases left unmatched: 8. Germline V gene sequence: CDR1 SEHNR, CDR2 FQNEAQ (reference sequence). The CDR3 covers 15 residues. Written as DNA, the CDR3 is TGTGCCAGCACTACTAGCGGGATTCCGCCAGATACGCAGTATTTT. Residues: CASTTSGIPPDTQYF.